The 3 T cell receptor beta chains in this list originate from one sample, sequenced in a study of blood T cells in healthy people across ages. Next came a second PCR, run for about 7 to 11 cycles, which used a sample-barcoded 5' primer along with a J-beta primer mix. TCRdb called the 5' RACE reads again in MiXCR, with one record for every CDR3 protein. Of around 900,000 distinct CDR3 sequences listed, less than 35% are singletons. The sequenced sample consisted of blood. The receptors were gathered from an elderly woman in good health.

V and J are TRBV6-2 or TRBV6-3 and TRBJ2-5, with a tentative D call TRBD2 (6 bases). This CDR3 region has 15 residues. Looked up from germline, CDR1 is MNHEY and CDR2 is SVGEGT. Trimming stripped 2 bases from V and 2 bases from J, with 12 bases between. CDR3 in amino acids: CASSYLGLKQETQYF. CDR3 coding DNA: TGTGCCAGCAGTTACCTGGGACTTAAACAAGAGACCCAGTACTTC.

The genes are TRBV28 and TRBJ1-1; D might be TRBD1 (6 bases). The CDR3 extends over 15 amino acids. Germline V gene data show CDR1 as MDHEN and CDR2 as SYDVKM. The V and J ends lost 2 bases and 4 bases respectively, with 14 bases between them. CDR3 region: CASSLRGGRGTEAFF. CDR3 DNA: TGTGCCAGCAGTTTACGGGGGGGGCGAGGCACTGAAGCTTTCTTT.

This clonotype has just a few counts. The chain recombines TRBV6-2 or TRBV6-3 with TRBJ2-5; 9 bases match TRBD2. Per the germline V gene, CDR1 is MNHEY and CDR2 is SVGEGT. V was pared by 8 bases and J by 5 bases, with 9 bases of the junction left unmatched. This CDR3 comprises 14 residues. The CDR3 region is CASGRVRGGETQYF. CDR3 nucleotides: TGTGCCAGCGGAAGGGTGCGGGGGGGCGAGACCCAGTACTTC.